This section outlines one TCR beta chain sequence together with its context. Its antigen remains undetermined. Base qualities are not provided; no much larger clone lies one nucleotide away. At one collaborating source in Seattle, patients were enrolled during active infection and were followed longitudinally through the course of disease. Whole blood was collected in K2EDTA tubes by collaborating institutions according to the institutions' own protocols. Collaborator samples were shipped for TCRbeta analysis as frozen whole blood, isolated PBMCs, or DNA extracted from either sample type. The data stem from a study of blood T cell repertoires in COVID-19 (dated by TCRdb to between 2020 and 2021). About the investigation overall: The collaborator samples originated in the United States, Italy and Spain and spanned the acute and convalescent phases of COVID-19. The prospective study material was composed of cDNA or gDNA derived from T cells, B-cell-depleted T cells, or PBMCs. Subjects who had been exposed to COVID-19, were actively infected with it, or had recovered from it provided the deeply sampled blood TCRbeta repertoires that made up the dataset. The repertoires were released in a freely available public database meant as a resource for research on the immune response to SARS-CoV-2. The samples were drawn from two sources: the first 160 participants of the ongoing ImmuneRACE study, and 1,254 subjects contributed by 6 global collaborators. The sample metadata nearly always contained a de-identified subject ID, COVID-19 status, age in years and sex. Where available, HLA class I and class II types were obtained from metadata supplied by the sample provider rather than from assay-based typing.

TCRbeta CDR3 regions were amplified from genomic DNA by means of the immunoSEQ Assay, a bias-controlled multiplex PCR. In the original analysis: Nucleated cell counts per sample were estimated from amplification of reference gene primers within the assay. To quantify the absolute abundance of each unique TCRbeta CDR3 rearrangement, sequence reads were collapsed and filtered. For each sample, productive Simpson clonality was calculated by taking the square root of Simpson's diversity index across productive rearrangements. TCRdb retrieved this table from immuneACCESS and kept in-frame rearrangements only. Not all clones are present; in checked studies, unresolved V genes account for under half, and no reason is known for the remainder. That table is the source of V, J and clone size, and D and trimming were worked out from the DNA. The sample profile shows approximately 200,000 clones; 85% to 90% of them were found once. Of the sample, 15% to 20% falls within the top ten clones.

The paper as a whole reports these results and caveats: How much clinical and demographic metadata was included differed by source and by participant, and the metadata was provided uncurated.

Inclusive of the bounding cysteine and phenylalanine, the CDR3 is 13 residues long. The entry retains the CDR3 DNA only, 39 bases that are in frame from base 1. The rearrangement combines TRBV21-1 with TRBJ1-5. TRBV21-1 is recorded as a pseudogene. Material for sequencing was peripheral blood. This clonotype was sampled from an older person with COVID-19, enrolled during active disease. This receptor carries the CDR3 CASTVSGNQPQHF. The sequence in DNA is TGTGCCAGCACGGTTTCGGGCAATCAGCCCCAGCATTTT.